This T cell receptor beta chain was observed in a study of breast tumors, draining lymph nodes, adjacent tissues (dated by TCRdb to about 2016). Study-level background: Breast cancer patients provided tumor, adjacent nontumor tissue and axillary lymph nodes, and the study compared the TCR beta repertoires across these three sources. In human breast cancer, the study set out to evaluate how tumor, surrounding tissue and draining lymph node repertoires relate to one another and whether T cells may move between these sites. Study-wide findings and limitations: The data were considered consistent with most tumor T cells being derived from the lymph node and subsequently expanding within tumor tissue. The study presented the conclusion that tumor T cells originate in lymph nodes as consistent with a hypothesis, not as something directly demonstrated. T-cell repertoire diversity in tumors was found to be lower than in lymph nodes but higher than in nontumor tissue, and preferential V and J gene usage was observed. Tumor and nontumor tissue repertoires were significantly more similar in luminal-like than in basal-like breast cancer.

The run used an Illumina HiSeq 2000. TCR beta chain libraries were generated through multiplex PCR amplification. High-throughput sequencing was used to analyze the amplified TCR beta chain products. Using fastp at Q25 and MiXCR, TCRdb reprocessed the public reads and kept productive beta chains. Every entry covers one CDR3 protein and lists the most common genes and DNA from its rows. The sample profile shows more than 50,000 distinct CDR3 sequences; approximately 57% of them were found once. The top ten clonotypes cover roughly a fifth of the sample. A remark on this clonotype: No antigen is known for it. The input lacks base qualities; no much larger clone sits a single base away.

CDR1 SQVTM and CDR2 ANQGSEA are derived from the germline V gene. Unmatched junction bases come to 8, with V trimmed by 8 bases and J by 0 bases. The CDR3 covers 14 residues, taking in both the cysteine and the phenylalanine. CDR3 DNA is the only sequence kept; it has 42 bases, read in frame from the first base. This chain is built from TRBV29-1 and TRBJ1-2; TRBD1 aligns with 8 central bases. The sample was breast tumor tissue. The sequence derives from a female donor with breast cancer. Some clones in this sample may be carry-over from other donors' samples. CDR3 region: CSLLPTGANYGYTF. The nucleotide sequence reads as follows: TGCAGCTTGCTTCCGACAGGGGCTAACTATGGCTACACCTTC.